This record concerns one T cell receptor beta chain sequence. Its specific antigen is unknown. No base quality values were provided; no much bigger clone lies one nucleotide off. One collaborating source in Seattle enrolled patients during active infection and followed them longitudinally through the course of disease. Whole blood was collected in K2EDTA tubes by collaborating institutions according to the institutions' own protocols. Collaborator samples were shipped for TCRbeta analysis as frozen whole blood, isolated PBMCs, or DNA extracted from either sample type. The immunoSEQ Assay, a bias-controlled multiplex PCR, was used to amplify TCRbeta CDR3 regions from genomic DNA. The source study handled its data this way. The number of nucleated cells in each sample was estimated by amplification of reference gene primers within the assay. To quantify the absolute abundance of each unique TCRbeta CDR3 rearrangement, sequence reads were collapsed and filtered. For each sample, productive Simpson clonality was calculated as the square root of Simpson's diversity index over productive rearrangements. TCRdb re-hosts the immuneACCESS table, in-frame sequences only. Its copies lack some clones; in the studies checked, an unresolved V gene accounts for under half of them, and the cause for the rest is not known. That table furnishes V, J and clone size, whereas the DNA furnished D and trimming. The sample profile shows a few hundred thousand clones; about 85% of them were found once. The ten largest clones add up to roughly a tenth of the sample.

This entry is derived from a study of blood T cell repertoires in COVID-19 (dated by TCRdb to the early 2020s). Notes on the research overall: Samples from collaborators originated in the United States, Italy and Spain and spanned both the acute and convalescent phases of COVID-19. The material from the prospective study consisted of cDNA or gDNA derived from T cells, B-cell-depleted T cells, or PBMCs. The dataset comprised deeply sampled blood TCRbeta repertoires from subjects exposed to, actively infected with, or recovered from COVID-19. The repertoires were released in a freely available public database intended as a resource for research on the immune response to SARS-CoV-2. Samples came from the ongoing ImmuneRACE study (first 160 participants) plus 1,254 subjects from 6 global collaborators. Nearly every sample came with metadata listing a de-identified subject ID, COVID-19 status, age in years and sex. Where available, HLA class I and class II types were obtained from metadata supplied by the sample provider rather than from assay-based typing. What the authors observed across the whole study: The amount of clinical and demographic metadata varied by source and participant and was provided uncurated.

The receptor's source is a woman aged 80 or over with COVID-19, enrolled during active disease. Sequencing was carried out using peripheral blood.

This receptor has the CDR3 CASSVEVGGNTIYF. DNA sequence: TGTGCCAGCAGCGTAGAAGTCGGTGGAAACACCATATATTTT. In this chain, TRBV9 is recombined with TRBJ1-3; the D segment cannot be called with confidence. Based on the germline V gene, the CDR1 and CDR2 sequences are SGDLS and YYNGEE. The V and J ends are trimmed by 0 bases and 3 bases, leaving 7 bases between them. The CDR3, cysteine through phenylalanine, is 14 amino acids long. Of all the DNA, just the CDR3 is kept, 42 bases in frame from base 1.